This section outlines one T cell receptor (beta chain) sequence together with its context. Clones were sequenced by immunoSEQ multiplex PCR, and TCRdb holds only the in-frame ones, with some missing. Counted here are under 150,000 clones, approximately 90% occurring once; the ten biggest clones make up roughly 8.4%. This record belongs to a study of control samples from healthy donors and cancer patients. Sequenced: blood. The receptor was derived from a woman aged 30 to 39 in good health.

The CDR3 DNA reads as TGTGCCAGCAGCTCATCGGTGAACACTGAAGCTTTCTTT. It encodes CASSSSVNTEAFF. V is TRBV11-2 and J is TRBJ1-1; no definite D call. V was shortened by 4 bases and J by 0 bases, with 6 bases between the two germline ends. From germline, CDR1 is SGHAT and CDR2 FQNNGV. The CDR3 contains 13 residues.